This is a list of T cell receptor beta chains from one sample in a study of blood T cell repertoires in COVID-19. Produced via immunoSEQ multiplex PCR; TCRdb's table is partial and in-frame only. The repertoire includes approximately 280,000 clones, around nine tenths of them detected once, and roughly 5% sits in the top ten. The specimen sequenced was peripheral blood. The receptors come from a man aged 40-55 years with acute or convalescent COVID-19. Each CDR3 is given with its conserved first and last residue. The order of the fields is D gene, J gene, clone size, V gene, CDR3 DNA, CDR3 protein. A D gene is named only where the DNA matches it firmly. Expanded clones get a size class; other rows say once, few or many, or leave the size out.

D: .
J: TRBJ1-1
size: .
V: TRBV7-3
DNA: TGTGCCAGCAGCGCTGAAATGGGGGGCACTGAAGCTTTCTTT
CDR3: CASSAEMGGTEAFF

D: .
J: TRBJ1-1
size: .
V: TRBV28
DNA: TGTGCCAGCAGTTTATTAACTAGAGGGGGGAACACTGAAGCTTTCTTT
CDR3: CASSLLTRGGNTEAFF

D: .
J: TRBJ2-7
size: .
V: TRBV5-1
DNA: TGCGCCAGCAGCTTGCAGGGGATCTCCTACGAGCAGTACTTC
CDR3: CASSLQGISYEQYF

D: .
J: TRBJ1-1
size: .
V: TRBV7-6
DNA: TGTGCCAGCAGCTTGGACCGGAGGCAGATGAACACTGAAGCTTTCTTT
CDR3: CASSLDRRQMNTEAFF

D: .
J: TRBJ1-4
size: .
V: TRBV21-1
DNA: TGTGCCAGCAGCGGGTGGGCAGAACATGAAAAACTGTTTTTT
CDR3: CASSGWAEHEKLFF

D: .
J: TRBJ1-2
size: .
V: TRBV20-1
DNA: TGCAGCGCGATAACAGAGTATGGCTACACCTTC
CDR3: CSAITEYGYTF

D: .
J: TRBJ1-1
size: .
V: TRBV25-1
DNA: TGTGCCAGCAGTGATATCAGAACTGAAGCTTTCTTT
CDR3: CASSDIRTEAFF

D: .
J: TRBJ2-7
size: .
V: TRBV7-8
DNA: TGTGCCAGCAGCTTAGCGATTGCTAGCACCCCCTACGAGCAGTACTTC
CDR3: CASSLAIASTPYEQYF

D: .
J: TRBJ1-1
size: .
V: TRBV6-5
DNA: TGTGCCAGCAGTTCAGGGGTTGGCACTGAAGCTTTCTTT
CDR3: CASSSGVGTEAFF

D: .
J: TRBJ2-7
size: .
V: TRBV2
DNA: TGTGCCAGCAGTAAAGGACAGTACTCCTACGAGCAGTACTTC
CDR3: CASSKGQYSYEQYF

D: .
J: TRBJ2-3
size: few
V: TRBV6-5
DNA: TGTGCCAGCAGAGTTGGGCTTGTCACAGATACGCAGTATTTT
CDR3: CASRVGLVTDTQYF

D: TRBD1
J: TRBJ2-4
size: .
V: TRBV5-1
DNA: TGCGCCAGCAGCTTGTTTGGGACAGGGGGCGACATTCAGTACTTC
CDR3: CASSLFGTGGDIQYF

D: TRBD1
J: TRBJ1-4
size: once
V: TRBV5-1
DNA: TGCGCCAGCAGCTTTGCAGGGGGAGAAAAACTGTTTTTT
CDR3: CASSFAGGEKLFF

D: TRBD2
J: TRBJ2-3
size: .
V: TRBV6-2/TRBV6-3
DNA: TGTGCCAGCAGCCCACGGACTAGCGACACAGATACGCAGTATTTT
CDR3: CASSPRTSDTDTQYF

D: .
J: TRBJ1-2
size: .
V: TRBV6-5
DNA: TGTGCCAGCAGGGCCGGGACAATAGCTAACTATGGCTACACCTTC
CDR3: CASRAGTIANYGYTF

D: TRBD1
J: TRBJ1-5
size: once
V: TRBV27
DNA: TGTGCCAGCAGTTCGGGGACAGGGGTTGGGGTTTGGCAGCCCCAGCATTTT
CDR3: CASSSGTGVGVWQPQHF

D: .
J: TRBJ2-1
size: .
V: TRBV5-1
DNA: TGCGCCAGCAGCTTAACGGGGAACCCTGAGGGGGTAAGCTCCTACAATGAGCAGTTCTTC
CDR3: CASSLTGNPEGVSSYNEQFF

D: .
J: TRBJ1-1
size: .
V: TRBV5-1
DNA: TGCGCCAGCAGCTTGTCAGAAAACACTGAAGCTTTCTTT
CDR3: CASSLSENTEAFF

D: .
J: TRBJ1-1
size: .
V: TRBV14
DNA: TGTGCCAGCAGCCATACAGACTACAAAGCAGCTTTCTTT
CDR3: CASSHTDYKAAFF

D: TRBD2
J: TRBJ2-4
size: .
V: TRBV5-4
DNA: TGTGCCAGCAGCGACCGTAGCGGGGGGGCCGGCAAAAACATTCAGTACTTC
CDR3: CASSDRSGGAGKNIQYF

D: .
J: TRBJ2-5
size: .
V: TRBV2
DNA: TGTGCCAGCAGTGAGGTACAGGATGGAGAGACCCAGTACTTC
CDR3: CASSEVQDGETQYF

D: .
J: TRBJ2-2
size: .
V: TRBV2
DNA: TGTGCCAGCAGTGCCCGGGTCTTGAGAACCGGGGAGCTGTTTTTT
CDR3: CASSARVLRTGELFF

D: .
J: TRBJ1-6
size: .
V: TRBV7-2
DNA: TGTGCCAGCAGCTTAGGCTCACAGGTACCCCTCCACTTT
CDR3: CASSLGSQVPLHF

D: TRBD2
J: TRBJ2-3
size: .
V: TRBV14
DNA: TGTGCCAGCAGCCTTATAGCGGGGGCCGTGAAGGATACGCAGTATTTT
CDR3: CASSLIAGAVKDTQYF

D: TRBD2
J: TRBJ2-7
size: once
V: TRBV29-1
DNA: TGCAGTGGGACTAGCGGGGGCTACTACGAGCAGTACTTC
CDR3: CSGTSGGYYEQYF

D: .
J: TRBJ2-2
size: .
V: TRBV6-6
DNA: TGTGCCTCAAGCGCATGGGCGGGCGGGGAGCTGTTTTTT
CDR3: CASSAWAGGELFF

D: TRBD2
J: TRBJ2-1
size: .
V: TRBV10-3
DNA: TGTGCCACCTCGGGACTAGCGGGGGGGAATGAGCAGTTCTTC
CDR3: CATSGLAGGNEQFF

D: TRBD1
J: TRBJ1-1
size: .
V: TRBV19
DNA: TGTGCCAGTAGACAGGGACAGTCGATCGAAGCTTTCTTT
CDR3: CASRQGQSIEAFF

D: .
J: TRBJ1-1
size: .
V: TRBV19
DNA: TGTGCCAGTAGTATAGTGGAGTGGAACACTGAAGCTTTCTTT
CDR3: CASSIVEWNTEAFF

D: .
J: TRBJ1-1
size: .
V: TRBV5-1
DNA: TGCGCCAGCAGCTCTCAGGGGCGCACTGAAGCTTTCTTT
CDR3: CASSSQGRTEAFF

D: .
J: TRBJ1-1
size: .
V: TRBV11-3
DNA: TGTGCCAGCAGCTTAAGAGGAAGACCTAACACTGAAGCTTTCTTT
CDR3: CASSLRGRPNTEAFF

D: TRBD1
J: TRBJ2-5
size: once
V: TRBV5-1
DNA: TGCGCCAGCAGCTTAAATCCCGGGACAGGGTCGCAAGAGACCCAGTACTTC
CDR3: CASSLNPGTGSQETQYF

D: TRBD1
J: TRBJ2-7
size: .
V: TRBV28
DNA: TGTGCCAGCAGTCCTCAGGGGGCGAATCTCTACGAGCAGTACTTC
CDR3: CASSPQGANLYEQYF

D: .
J: TRBJ1-4
size: .
V: TRBV10-3
DNA: TGTGCCATCAGTGAGTCGAGCGAAAAACTGTTTTTT
CDR3: CAISESSEKLFF

D: .
J: TRBJ2-7
size: .
V: TRBV11-3
DNA: TGTGCCAGCAGCCCCCCTAGCAGACCCTACGAGCAGTACTTC
CDR3: CASSPPSRPYEQYF

D: .
J: TRBJ2-7
size: .
V: TRBV6-1
DNA: TGTGCCAGCAGTGAAGCGGAGGGGACGGCCTACGAGCAGTACTTC
CDR3: CASSEAEGTAYEQYF

D: TRBD1
J: TRBJ1-2
size: .
V: TRBV27
DNA: TGTGCCAGCAGTACCCGACAGGGGATGATCTATGGCTACACCTTC
CDR3: CASSTRQGMIYGYTF

D: .
J: TRBJ1-1
size: once
V: TRBV6-5
DNA: TGTGCCAGCAGTTTCCAGGGGCCGGGAAACACTGAAGCTTTCTTT
CDR3: CASSFQGPGNTEAFF